Included here is one T cell receptor beta chain sequence, with context. No antigen is known for it. CDR3 size: 14 residues. From germline, CDR1 is KGHSH and CDR2 LQKENI. With 3 bases removed from V and 5 bases from J, the gap between germline ends came to 13 bases. This specimen belongs to a study of cytomegalovirus exposure and HLA in healthy donors. Overall study: Of around 410 genotyped donors, 75% to 90% grouped in the Caucasian-associated ancestry cluster. Whole-study results and caveats: HLA-A and HLA-B allele assignments for most subjects were reportedly predicted accurately using TCR beta sequences. Versus the roughly 640-donor mean, an Asian-associated ancestry cluster reportedly showed fewer N-insertions in a later analysis.

With 60 Vbeta and 13 Jbeta primers, the PCR was carried out. Sequenced by immunoSEQ multiplex PCR; TCRdb stores in-frame clones only, minus some. This table holds 150,000 to 200,000 clones, 70% to 90% found once. V is TRBV18 and J is TRBJ2-5, with D perhaps TRBD1 (6 bases). This clonotype originated in a woman in her thirties in good health and CMV-seronegative. Sequenced: PBMCs. CDR3 residues: CASSPWAGEETQYF. The DNA of the CDR3 is TGTGCCAGCTCACCGTGGGCAGGGGAGGAGACCCAGTACTTC.